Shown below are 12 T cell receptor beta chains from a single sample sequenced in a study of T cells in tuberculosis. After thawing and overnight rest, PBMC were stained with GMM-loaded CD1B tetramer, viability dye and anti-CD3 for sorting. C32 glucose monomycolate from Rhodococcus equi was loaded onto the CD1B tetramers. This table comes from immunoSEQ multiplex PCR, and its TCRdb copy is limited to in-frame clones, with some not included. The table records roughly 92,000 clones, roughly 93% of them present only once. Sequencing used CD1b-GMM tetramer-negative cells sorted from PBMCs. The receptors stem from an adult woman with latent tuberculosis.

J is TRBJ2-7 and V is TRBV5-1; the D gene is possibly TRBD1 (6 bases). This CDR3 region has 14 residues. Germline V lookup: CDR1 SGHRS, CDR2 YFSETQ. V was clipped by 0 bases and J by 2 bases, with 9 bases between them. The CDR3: CASSLDTGPYEQYF. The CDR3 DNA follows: TGCGCCAGCAGCTTGGATACAGGGCCCTACGAGCAGTACTTC.

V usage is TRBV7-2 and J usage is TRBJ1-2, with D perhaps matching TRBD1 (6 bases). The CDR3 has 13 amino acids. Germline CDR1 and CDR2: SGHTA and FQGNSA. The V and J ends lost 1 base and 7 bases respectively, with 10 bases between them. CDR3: CASSLDRVTGYTF. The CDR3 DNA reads TGTGCCAGCAGCTTAGACAGGGTCACTGGCTACACCTTC.

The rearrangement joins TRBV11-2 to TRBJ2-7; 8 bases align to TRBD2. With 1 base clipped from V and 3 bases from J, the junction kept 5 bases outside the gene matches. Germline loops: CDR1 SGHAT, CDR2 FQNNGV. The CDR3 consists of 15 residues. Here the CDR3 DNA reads TGTGCCAGCAGCTTAGTGCGGGGGGCCCACTACGAGCAGTACTTC. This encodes CASSLVRGAHYEQYF.

CDR3 residues: CASSVGQGSTDTQYF. CDR3 bases: TGTGCCAGCAGTGTGGGACAGGGGAGCACAGATACGCAGTATTTT. The chain joins TRBV6-1 to TRBJ2-3, with 10 nucleotides matching TRBD1. The CDR3 extends over 15 amino acids. The germline gives CDR1 MNHNS, CDR2 SASEGT. Trimming took 4 bases from V and 0 from J; bases not matched to a gene: 1.

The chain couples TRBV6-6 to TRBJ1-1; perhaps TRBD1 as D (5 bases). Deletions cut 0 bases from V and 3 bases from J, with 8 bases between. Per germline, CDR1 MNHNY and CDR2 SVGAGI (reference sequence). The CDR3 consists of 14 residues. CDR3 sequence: CASSYSGGDTEAFF. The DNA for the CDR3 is TGTGCCAGCAGTTACTCTGGGGGGGACACTGAAGCTTTCTTT.

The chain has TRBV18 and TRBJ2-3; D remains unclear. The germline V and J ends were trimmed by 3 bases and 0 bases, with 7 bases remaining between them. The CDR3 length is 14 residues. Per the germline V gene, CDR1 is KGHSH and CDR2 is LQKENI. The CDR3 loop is CASSPSSSTDTQYF. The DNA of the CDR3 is TGTGCCAGCTCACCGTCTTCTAGCACAGATACGCAGTATTTT.

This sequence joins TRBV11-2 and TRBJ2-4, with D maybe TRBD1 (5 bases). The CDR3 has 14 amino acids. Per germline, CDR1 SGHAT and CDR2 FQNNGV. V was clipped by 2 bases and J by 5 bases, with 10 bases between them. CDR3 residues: CASSLTQGQNIQYF. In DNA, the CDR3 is TGTGCCAGCAGCTTAACGCAGGGCCAAAACATTCAGTACTTC.

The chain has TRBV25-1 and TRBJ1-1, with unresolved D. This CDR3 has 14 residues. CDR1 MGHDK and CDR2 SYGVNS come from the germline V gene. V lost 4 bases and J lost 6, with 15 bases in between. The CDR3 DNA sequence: TGTGCCAGCAGTGGCTCCGGGGTGTCGGCTGAAGCTTTCTTT. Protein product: CASSGSGVSAEAFF.

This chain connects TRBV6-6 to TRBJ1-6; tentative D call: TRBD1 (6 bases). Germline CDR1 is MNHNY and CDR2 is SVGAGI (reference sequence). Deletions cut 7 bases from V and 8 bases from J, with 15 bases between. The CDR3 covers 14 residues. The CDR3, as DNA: TGTGCCAGCATAAACAGGGCGAATGATTCACCCCTCCACTTT. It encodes CASINRANDSPLHF.

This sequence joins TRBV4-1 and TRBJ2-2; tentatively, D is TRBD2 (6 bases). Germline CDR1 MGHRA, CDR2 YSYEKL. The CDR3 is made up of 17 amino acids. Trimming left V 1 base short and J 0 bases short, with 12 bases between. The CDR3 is CASSQVSGLANTGELFF. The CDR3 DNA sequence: TGCGCCAGCAGCCAAGTTTCGGGACTCGCGAACACCGGGGAGCTGTTTTTT.

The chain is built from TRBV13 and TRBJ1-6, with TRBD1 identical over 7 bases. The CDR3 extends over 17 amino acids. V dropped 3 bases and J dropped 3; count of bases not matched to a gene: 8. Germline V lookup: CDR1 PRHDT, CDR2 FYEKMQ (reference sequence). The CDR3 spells CASSLARDSFYNSPLHF. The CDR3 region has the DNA TGTGCCAGCAGCTTGGCCCGGGACAGCTTCTATAATTCACCCCTCCACTTT. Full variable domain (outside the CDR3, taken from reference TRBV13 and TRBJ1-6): AAGVIQSPRHLIKEKRETATLKCYPIPRHDTVYWYQQGPGQDPQFLISFYEKMQSDKGSIPDRFSAQQFSDYHSELNMSSLELGDSALYFCASSLARDSFYNSPLHFGNGTRLTVT.

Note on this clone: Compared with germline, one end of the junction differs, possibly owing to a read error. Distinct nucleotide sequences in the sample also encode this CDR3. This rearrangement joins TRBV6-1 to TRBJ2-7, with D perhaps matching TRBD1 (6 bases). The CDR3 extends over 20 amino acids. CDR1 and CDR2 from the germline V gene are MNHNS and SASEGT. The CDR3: CASSAPNPGQDSFISYEQYF. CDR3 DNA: TGTGCCAGTAGTGCCCCAAATCCGGGACAAGACAGTTTTATCTCCTACGAGCAGTACTTC.